This TCR beta chain is from a study of shared clonotypes between healthy human individuals. The naive CD8 subset, CD45RO-negative cells positively selected for CCR7, excluded terminally differentiated effector memory CD45RA+ cells. The DNA input per sorted-subset replicate PCR was roughly 180 ng, corresponding to tens of thousands of T cell genomes. The method was immunoSEQ multiplex PCR; TCRdb's version includes in-frame clones alone and lacks a portion of them. Of about 2 million clones in the sample, about 95% were seen once. The CDR3 runs 17 residues. V lost 0 bases and J lost 3, with 16 bases in between. The germline V gene encodes CDR1 LGHNA and CDR2 YSLEER.

The sequencing input was naive CD8+ T cells sorted from blood. This TCR came from a man between 18 and 35 years old in good health. The chain uses TRBV4-3 and TRBJ2-3; D uncertain. CDR3 amino acids: CASSQEDRSSKTDTQYF. In DNA, the CDR3 is TGCGCCAGCAGCCAAGAAGATAGATCGAGTAAAACAGATACGCAGTATTTT.